Following are 25 T cell receptor beta chains from one sample sequenced in a study of cytomegalovirus exposure and HLA in healthy donors. Here immunoSEQ multiplex PCR was the method, and the copy in TCRdb shows in-frame clones only, minus some. The data show some 200,000 clones, with roughly nine tenths seen just once and 7.2% held by the top ten. The specimen was PBMCs. Source of these receptors: a man aged 25-40 years in good health and CMV-seropositive.

This chain joins TRBV13 and TRBJ2-1; unclear D gene. Trimming pared 6 bases from V and 8 bases from J, leaving 17 bases between. Germline V gene data show CDR1 as PRHDT and CDR2 as FYEKMQ (reference sequence). The CDR3 length is 14 residues. The CDR3 DNA is TGTGCCAGCAGGAGGAGAGGAGCTTTGGATGAGCAGTTCTTC. Protein: CASRRRGALDEQFF.

The chain recombines TRBV7-3 with TRBJ2-3; 8 bases map to TRBD1. Germline V gene data show CDR1 as SGHTA and CDR2 as FQGTGA. The CDR3 has 14 amino acids. Unmatched junction bases numbered 7, after V lost 6 bases and J lost 5 bases. DNA of the CDR3: TGTGCCAGCAGTCAACAGGGGGATATAGATACGCAGTATTTT. This encodes CASSQQGDIDTQYF.

The chain is built from TRBV5-1 and TRBJ1-1; D not resolved. Trimming removed 5 bases at V and 1 base at J, with 9 bases between. Germline-derived CDR1 and CDR2 are SGHRS and YFSETQ. CDR3 length: 13 residues. The CDR3 bases are TGCGCCAGCAGATTCGGAGGGAACACTGAAGCTTTCTTT. It yields the protein CASRFGGNTEAFF. The full variable domain, completed using reference TRBV5-1 and TRBJ1-1, is KAGVTQTPRYLIKTRGQQVTLSCSPISGHRSVSWYQQTPGQGLQFLFEYFSETQRNKGNFPGRFSGRQFSNSRSEMNVSTLELGDSALYLCASRFGGNTEAFFGQGTRLTVV.

This clone was observed a few times. The rearrangement joins TRBV14 to TRBJ2-7; no clear D. The ends were cut back, 3 bases at V and 1 base at J, with 4 bases in the middle. Germline V gives CDR1 SGHDN, CDR2 FVKESK. The CDR3 runs to 12 residues. The chain's CDR3 is CASSQASYEQYF. For the CDR3, the DNA is TGTGCCAGCAGCCAGGCTTCCTACGAGCAGTACTTC.

This clone appeared once. The V gene is TRBV4-1, the J gene TRBJ1-4; 8 bases align to TRBD1. V trimming: 6 bases; J trimming: 8 bases; junction bases outside the gene matches: 14. The CDR3 runs to 16 residues. In germline, CDR1 is MGHRA, CDR2 YSYEKL. Here the CDR3 reads CASRQPNRGKGEKLFF. For the CDR3, the DNA is TGCGCCAGCAGACAACCGAACAGGGGGAAAGGAGAAAAACTGTTTTTT.

V gene TRBV7-5 combines with J gene TRBJ2-3. TRBV7-5 is a pseudogene. The CDR3 has 18 residues. CDR3 DNA sequence: TGTGCCAGAAGCTTGGGACGAGAGGGGAACCCAACTCCAGATACGCAGTATTTT. Translated, it gives CARSLGREGNPTPDTQYF.

V is TRBV30 and J is TRBJ1-6; TRBD1 agrees at 8 bases. J was trimmed by 7 bases and V by 4 bases; bases with no gene match: 3. Germline loops: CDR1 GTSNPN, CDR2 SVGIG (reference sequence). This CDR3 comprises 13 residues. CDR3 DNA: TGTGCCTGGACAGACAGGGGAAATTCACCCCTCCACTTT. This translates into CAWTDRGNSPLHF.

This clone has just one count. The chain employs TRBV6-5 and TRBJ1-2; possible D gene TRBD1, 6 bases. Germline CDR1 MNHEY, CDR2 SVGAGI. This CDR3 comprises 15 residues. Trimming stripped 2 bases from V and 1 base from J, with 11 bases between. CDR3 residues: CASSYDRGGNYGYTF. As DNA, the CDR3 is TGTGCCAGCAGTTACGATCGAGGGGGTAACTATGGCTACACCTTC.

V usage is TRBV7-2 and J usage is TRBJ1-2, with TRBD1 matching 11 bases. Germline CDR1 reads SGHTA; CDR2 reads FQGNSA. V trimming: 3 bases; J trimming: 6 bases; junction bases outside the gene matches: 6. The CDR3 covers 15 residues. CDR3 sequence: CASSLRTGGADGYTF. DNA for the CDR3: TGTGCCAGCAGCTTGAGGACAGGGGGCGCGGATGGCTACACCTTC. The full variable domain, rest sourced from reference TRBV7-2 and TRBJ1-2, is GAGVSQSPSNKVTEKGKDVELRCDPISGHTALYWYRQSLGQGLEFLIYFQGNSAPDKSGLPSDRFSAERTGGSVSTLTIQRTQQEDSAVYLCASSLRTGGADGYTFGSGTRLTVV.

V and J are TRBV4-1 and TRBJ1-5; D may be TRBD1 (6 bases). Germline-derived CDR1 and CDR2 are MGHRA and YSYEKL. The CDR3 totals 13 residues. V lost 3 bases to trimming and J lost 5 bases, with 8 bases between them. CDR3 DNA: TGCGCCAGCAGCCAGCAGGGGTATCAGCCCCAGCATTTT. It codes for CASSQQGYQPQHF.

The rearrangement links TRBV5-6 to TRBJ2-2, with no clear D. The CDR3 contains 17 residues. Trimming removed 4 bases at V and 1 base at J, with 17 bases between. From germline, CDR1 is SGHDT and CDR2 YYEEEE. This CDR3 reads CASSPTRRSMNTGELFF. The CDR3 coding sequence is TGTGCCAGCAGCCCCACCCGGCGGTCTATGAACACCGGGGAGCTGTTTTTT.

The chain couples TRBV7-6 to TRBJ2-1; unclear D gene. The germline V gene has CDR1 SGHVS and CDR2 FNYEAQ. There are 12 residues in the CDR3. Trimming removed 6 bases from V and 5 bases from J, with 8 bases in between. CDR3 amino acids: CASSHTNNEQFF. In DNA form, the CDR3 reads TGTGCCAGCAGTCACACCAACAATGAGCAGTTCTTC.

This clone showed up just a few times. The chain joins TRBV10-3 to TRBJ2-7, with unresolved D. CDR1 ENHRY and CDR2 SYGVKD come from the germline V gene. CDR3 size: 15 residues. V lost 3 bases, J lost 7 bases, and 19 bases lay in between. The CDR3 bases are TGTGCCATCAGTGACTGGGCCGCGTCACTTTTTGAGCAGTACTTC. Protein: CAISDWAASLFEQYF.

V gene TRBV27 combines with J gene TRBJ2-5; weak D call: TRBD2 (6 bases). Germline loops: CDR1 MNHEY, CDR2 SMNVEV (reference sequence). Trimming left V 5 bases short and J 4 bases short, with 17 bases between. The CDR3 totals 15 residues. The chain's CDR3 is CASSPRPGVGETQYF. The CDR3 nucleotides are TGTGCCAGCAGTCCCCGTCCGGGGGTGGGAGAGACCCAGTACTTC.

J is TRBJ1-2 and V is TRBV6-5; 7 positions agree with TRBD1. Germline CDR1 and CDR2: MNHEY and SVGAGI. The trim removed 6 bases at V and 2 bases at J, leaving 6 bases unmatched. The CDR3 spans 14 residues. CDR3 DNA sequence: TGTGCCAGCAGCGGACAGGCCGGGAACTATGGCTACACCTTC. Translating it yields CASSGQAGNYGYTF.

J is TRBJ1-1 and V is TRBV5-6; no clear D gene. V was shortened by 0 bases and J by 4 bases, with 4 bases between the two germline ends. This CDR3 is 12 amino acids long. CDR1 SGHDT and CDR2 YYEEEE come from the germline V gene. The CDR3 sequence is CASSLGPTEAFF. In nucleotides, the CDR3 is TGTGCCAGCAGCTTGGGACCCACTGAAGCTTTCTTT.

This clone has a single count. This chain joins TRBV27 and TRBJ2-2; unclear D gene. CDR1 is MNHEY and CDR2 is SMNVEV in the germline V gene (reference sequence). The CDR3 is 12 amino acids. The V end was cut by 7 bases, the J end by 3 bases, with 6 bases between. The CDR3 nucleotides read TGTGCCAGCAAAAAATACACCGGGGAGCTGTTTTTT. Amino acids: CASKKYTGELFF.

The genes are TRBV5-4 and TRBJ2-7; TRBD2 matches 8 bases. V lost 2 bases, J lost 3 bases, and 7 bases stayed unmatched. The CDR3 runs 15 residues. Germline CDR1 SGHNT, CDR2 YYREEE (reference sequence). CDR3 bases: TGTGCCAGCAGCTTTGGAGCGGGGGAGGGCTACGAGCAGTACTTC. It encodes CASSFGAGEGYEQYF. Supplemented by reference TRBV5-4 and TRBJ2-7, the full variable domain reads ETGVTQSPTHLIKTRGQQVTLRCSSQSGHNTVSWYQQALGQGPQFIFQYYREEENGRGNFPPRFSGLQFPNYSSELNVNALELDDSALYLCASSFGAGEGYEQYFGPGTRLTVT.

This chain links TRBV27 with TRBJ2-1, with D unresolved. Trimming stripped 5 bases from V and 10 bases from J, with 12 bases between. Germline CDR1 is MNHEY and CDR2 is SMNVEV (reference sequence). The CDR3 covers 12 residues. In DNA, the CDR3 is TGTGCCAGCAGTCCCCATTCAAGGGAGCAGTTCTTC. Translated, it gives CASSPHSREQFF.

V is TRBV5-1 and J is TRBJ2-1; 10 bases are shared with TRBD2. Germline CDR1 and CDR2: SGHRS and YFSETQ. This CDR3 spans 17 amino acids. J was trimmed by 3 bases and V by 0 bases; bases with no gene match: 6. CDR3 region: CASSLVASGGIYNEQFF. The CDR3 DNA is TGCGCCAGCAGCTTGGTCGCTAGCGGGGGAATCTACAATGAGCAGTTCTTC. The whole variable domain, remainder taken from reference TRBV5-1 and TRBJ2-1, is KAGVTQTPRYLIKTRGQQVTLSCSPISGHRSVSWYQQTPGQGLQFLFEYFSETQRNKGNFPGRFSGRQFSNSRSEMNVSTLELGDSALYLCASSLVASGGIYNEQFFGPGTRLTVL.

The genes are TRBV5-1 and TRBJ1-4; D gene unclear. The V end lost 0 bases, the J end lost 1 base, and 10 bases lay between the germline ends. CDR1 and CDR2 (germline): SGHRS, YFSETQ. This CDR3 region has 16 residues. In nucleotides, the CDR3 is TGCGCCAGCAGCTTGGGTTATGGTCAAACTAATGAAAAACTGTTTTTT. The encoded protein is CASSLGYGQTNEKLFF.

CDR3 DNA: TGTGCCAGCAGTTTTAGCGGGAGAGCCCACAATGAGCAGTTCTTC. This sequence encodes CASSFSGRAHNEQFF. The genes are TRBV28 and TRBJ2-1; 9 nucleotides agree with TRBD2. With V trimmed by 3 bases and J by 5 bases, 5 bases remained unmatched. The germline V gene has CDR1 MDHEN and CDR2 SYDVKM. The CDR3 is 15 amino acids. Drawing the rest from reference TRBV28 and TRBJ2-1, the complete variable domain is DVKVTQSSRYLVKRTGEKVFLECVQDMDHENMFWYRQDPGLGLRLIYFSYDVKMKEKGDIPEGYSVSREKKERFSLILESASTNQTSMYLCASSFSGRAHNEQFFGPGTRLTVL.

The chain couples TRBV11-3 to TRBJ2-1; the D call may be TRBD1 or TRBD2 (5 bases each). V was clipped by 4 bases and J by 4 bases, with 5 bases between them. Germline V gene lookup returns CDR1 SGHNT and CDR2 YENEEA. This CDR3 is built from 12 residues. DNA of the CDR3: TGTGCCAGCAGCTGGGGGTACAATGAGCAGTTCTTC. Translation gives CASSWGYNEQFF.

The rearrangement links TRBV6-5 to TRBJ1-2; 7 bases are a match to TRBD1. Germline loops: CDR1 MNHEY, CDR2 SVGAGI. V was clipped by 2 bases and J by 7 bases; unmatched bases: 4. The CDR3 covers 13 residues. DNA of the CDR3: TGTGCCAGCAGTTACAACAGGGGTGCTGGCTACACCTTC. Residues: CASSYNRGAGYTF.

V is TRBV6-6 and J is TRBJ2-2, with 10 bases fitting TRBD1. The V gene end was trimmed by 5 bases and the J gene end by 4 bases; junction bases not matched to a gene: 7. The CDR3 is made up of 16 amino acids. Per germline, CDR1 MNHNY and CDR2 SVGAGI (reference sequence). CDR3: CASSRLGQGITGELFF. The CDR3 region has the DNA TGTGCCAGCAGTAGGTTGGGACAGGGGATCACCGGGGAGCTGTTTTTT.